The rows below give T cell receptor beta chains drawn from one sample of a study of blood T cell repertoires in COVID-19. Assay used: immunoSEQ multiplex PCR; TCRdb lists only in-frame clones, some missing. The sample carries around 400,000 clones, around 87% recorded once. The sequencing input was peripheral blood. The receptors were sampled from a woman aged 55-70 years with COVID-19, enrolled during active disease. Each CDR3 is given with its conserved first and last residue. D genes are given only for firm matches. Clone size is shown for a subset of rows, as once, few, many or a class of expanded clone.

j_gene: TRBJ1-6; v_gene: TRBV29-1; d_gene: TRBD1; abundance: .; CDR3nt: TGCAGCGTCGGGGACAGCACTAATTCACCCCTCCACTTT; CDR3aa: CSVGDSTNSPLHF
j_gene: TRBJ1-1; v_gene: TRBV5-1; d_gene: .; abundance: .; CDR3nt: TGCGCCAGCAGCTTTTTGGACTGGAACACTGAAGCTTTCTTT; CDR3aa: CASSFLDWNTEAFF
j_gene: TRBJ1-1; v_gene: TRBV5-1; d_gene: .; abundance: .; CDR3nt: TGCGCCAGCAGCTTGGCCCCAGGGGCGGACACTGAAGCTTTCTTT; CDR3aa: CASSLAPGADTEAFF
j_gene: TRBJ1-1; v_gene: TRBV5-1; d_gene: TRBD1; abundance: .; CDR3nt: TGCGCCAGCAGCTTGGAACAGGGGTACACTGAAGCTTTCTTT; CDR3aa: CASSLEQGYTEAFF
j_gene: TRBJ1-2; v_gene: TRBV2; d_gene: TRBD1; abundance: .; CDR3nt: TGTGCCAGCAGTCGTGACGGACAGGGGGCGCTTGGCTACACCTTC; CDR3aa: CASSRDGQGALGYTF
j_gene: TRBJ2-6; v_gene: TRBV18; d_gene: TRBD1; abundance: .; CDR3nt: TGTGCCAGCTCACCCGGGACAGACTCTGGGGCCAACGTCCTGACTTTC; CDR3aa: CASSPGTDSGANVLTF
j_gene: TRBJ1-2; v_gene: TRBV7-9; d_gene: .; abundance: .; CDR3nt: TGTGCCAGCAGCCTCGCGGGAAGTAACTATGGCTACACCTTC; CDR3aa: CASSLAGSNYGYTF
j_gene: TRBJ2-3; v_gene: TRBV5-1; d_gene: .; abundance: .; CDR3nt: TGCGCCAGCAGCTACCCCTCGGGGGGCACAGATACGCAGTATTTT; CDR3aa: CASSYPSGGTDTQYF
j_gene: TRBJ2-2; v_gene: TRBV7-3; d_gene: TRBD1; abundance: .; CDR3nt: TGTGCCAGCAGCCCGGATCACAGGGGAATCACCGGGGAGCTGTTTTTT; CDR3aa: CASSPDHRGITGELFF
j_gene: TRBJ1-2; v_gene: TRBV7-8; d_gene: TRBD1; abundance: .; CDR3nt: TGTGCCAGCAGCCATAGACAGGGTGGCTACACCTTC; CDR3aa: CASSHRQGGYTF
j_gene: TRBJ1-2; v_gene: TRBV18; d_gene: TRBD1; abundance: few; CDR3nt: TGTGCCAGCTCACCGGGACAGGGGATGTTTGGCTACACCTTC; CDR3aa: CASSPGQGMFGYTF
j_gene: TRBJ2-3; v_gene: TRBV10-3; d_gene: .; abundance: .; CDR3nt: TGTGCCATCAGCTGGGGGGTCACAGATACGCAGTATTTT; CDR3aa: CAISWGVTDTQYF
j_gene: TRBJ1-2; v_gene: TRBV6-5; d_gene: .; abundance: .; CDR3nt: TGTGCCACCGTCCCGGGGGTCGGCTACACCTTC; CDR3aa: CATVPGVGYTF
j_gene: TRBJ1-6; v_gene: TRBV5-6; d_gene: TRBD1; abundance: once; CDR3nt: TGTGCCAGCAGCAATCAGGACAGGGTCGAATCACCCCTCCACTTT; CDR3aa: CASSNQDRVESPLHF
j_gene: TRBJ2-7; v_gene: TRBV18; d_gene: .; abundance: .; CDR3nt: TGTGCCAGCTCACCATCCGTCCGCGAGCAGTACTTC; CDR3aa: CASSPSVREQYF
j_gene: TRBJ1-1; v_gene: TRBV15; d_gene: .; abundance: .; CDR3nt: TGTGCCACCAGCAGAGATCAGGGGTCAGCTTTCTTT; CDR3aa: CATSRDQGSAFF
j_gene: TRBJ1-6; v_gene: TRBV7-2; d_gene: TRBD1; abundance: .; CDR3nt: TGTGCCAGCAGCCCAGGGGGTAGTGCGGGTTCACCCCTCCACTTT; CDR3aa: CASSPGGSAGSPLHF
j_gene: TRBJ2-2; v_gene: TRBV7-2; d_gene: TRBD1; abundance: few; CDR3nt: TGTGCCAGCAGCTTAGTCCGGGGACAGGGGGGCGGGGAGCTGTTTTTT; CDR3aa: CASSLVRGQGGGELFF
j_gene: TRBJ2-1; v_gene: TRBV18; d_gene: TRBD1; abundance: .; CDR3nt: TGTGCCAGCTCACCTTCTGTCGGACAGGGAGGAGAGCAGTTCTTC; CDR3aa: CASSPSVGQGGEQFF
j_gene: TRBJ1-2; v_gene: TRBV10-3; d_gene: TRBD1; abundance: .; CDR3nt: TGTGCCATCAGTGAGCTAGGGACAGTCGAGGGCTACACCTTC; CDR3aa: CAISELGTVEGYTF
j_gene: TRBJ2-3; v_gene: TRBV19; d_gene: .; abundance: .; CDR3nt: TGTGCCAGTAAGCCTAGCGAGCCCACAGATACGCAGTATTTT; CDR3aa: CASKPSEPTDTQYF
j_gene: TRBJ2-1; v_gene: TRBV5-5; d_gene: .; abundance: few; CDR3nt: TGTGCCAGCAGCGGAGACGGGGGCTCCTACAATGAGCAGTTCTTC; CDR3aa: CASSGDGGSYNEQFF
j_gene: TRBJ1-1; v_gene: TRBV7-9; d_gene: .; abundance: .; CDR3nt: TGTGCCAGCAGCCCAGCGGGGGGCGTGAACACTGAAGCTTTCTTT; CDR3aa: CASSPAGGVNTEAFF
j_gene: TRBJ1-6; v_gene: TRBV5-1; d_gene: TRBD1; abundance: .; CDR3nt: TGCGCCAGCAGCTTGGGGGACAGGGTTGGTTCACCCCTCCACTTT; CDR3aa: CASSLGDRVGSPLHF
j_gene: TRBJ1-1; v_gene: TRBV29-1; d_gene: .; abundance: .; CDR3nt: TGCAGCGCGCAAGTCGGGGGGCGAGGCACTGAAGCTTTCTTT; CDR3aa: CSAQVGGRGTEAFF
j_gene: TRBJ2-7; v_gene: TRBV7-9; d_gene: .; abundance: .; CDR3nt: TGTGCCAGCAGCTTGGGGGACATCTACGAGCAGTACTTC; CDR3aa: CASSLGDIYEQYF
j_gene: TRBJ1-5; v_gene: TRBV4-1; d_gene: TRBD1; abundance: .; CDR3nt: TGCGCCAGCAGCCGCCAAGGTTCTTTAGGGACAGTTGAAAATCAGCCCCAGCATTTT; CDR3aa: CASSRQGSLGTVENQPQHF
j_gene: TRBJ2-7; v_gene: TRBV6-1; d_gene: .; abundance: once; CDR3nt: TGTGCCAGCAGTGATCTAACAACGGGTTGGGGGGAGTACTTC; CDR3aa: CASSDLTTGWGEYF
j_gene: TRBJ1-2; v_gene: TRBV3-1/TRBV3-2; d_gene: TRBD1; abundance: .; CDR3nt: TGTGCCAGCAGTCGAGGACAGGGCTTATTGGGCTACACCTTC; CDR3aa: CASSRGQGLLGYTF
j_gene: TRBJ1-5; v_gene: TRBV28; d_gene: TRBD1; abundance: .; CDR3nt: TGTGCCAGCAGTTTAGGACAGGTCCCAAATCAGCCCCAGCATTTT; CDR3aa: CASSLGQVPNQPQHF
j_gene: TRBJ1-5; v_gene: TRBV5-6; d_gene: TRBD1; abundance: .; CDR3nt: TGTGCCAGCAGCCAGTTGGACAGGGCCAATCAGCCCCAGCATTTT; CDR3aa: CASSQLDRANQPQHF
j_gene: TRBJ1-4; v_gene: TRBV28; d_gene: TRBD1; abundance: .; CDR3nt: TGTGCCAGCAAGGGACAGGGATATGAAAAACTGTTTTTT; CDR3aa: CASKGQGYEKLFF
j_gene: TRBJ2-5; v_gene: TRBV7-3; d_gene: .; abundance: .; CDR3nt: TGTGCCAGCAGCTTAGCAGGGTCGGCAGAGACCCAGTACTTC; CDR3aa: CASSLAGSAETQYF
j_gene: TRBJ1-1; v_gene: TRBV19; d_gene: .; abundance: .; CDR3nt: TGTGCCAGTAGTATAGATCAGGGGCTGAACACTGAAGCTTTCTTT; CDR3aa: CASSIDQGLNTEAFF
j_gene: TRBJ1-1; v_gene: TRBV5-4; d_gene: TRBD1; abundance: .; CDR3nt: TGTGCCAGCAGCCTGTTGGCCAGGGGGAGGACTGAAGCTTTCTTT; CDR3aa: CASSLLARGRTEAFF
j_gene: TRBJ2-3; v_gene: TRBV2; d_gene: TRBD2; abundance: .; CDR3nt: TGTGCCAGCAGGGCCTGGGCAGCGGGGGGGACAGATACGCAGTATTTT; CDR3aa: CASRAWAAGGTDTQYF
j_gene: TRBJ2-7; v_gene: TRBV6-5; d_gene: .; abundance: .; CDR3nt: TGTGCCAGCAGCCCCCGGCAGGTTTCCTACGAGCAGTACTTC; CDR3aa: CASSPRQVSYEQYF
j_gene: TRBJ2-5; v_gene: TRBV5-1; d_gene: TRBD2; abundance: .; CDR3nt: TGCGCCAGCAGCCGCGGGGGGCTAGGGGAGACCCAGTACTTC; CDR3aa: CASSRGGLGETQYF
j_gene: TRBJ1-1; v_gene: TRBV21-1; d_gene: .; abundance: .; CDR3nt: TGTGCCAGCAGCGAAGACATCAACCCCCAGGAATTACTAGAATCTGAAGCTTTCTTT; CDR3aa: CASSEDINPQELLESEAFF
j_gene: TRBJ2-1; v_gene: TRBV18; d_gene: TRBD2; abundance: .; CDR3nt: TGTGCCAGCTCACCCCCCCTCGGGGGGGGAGCAGGCAATGAGCAGTTCTTC; CDR3aa: CASSPPLGGGAGNEQFF
j_gene: TRBJ1-6; v_gene: TRBV5-1; d_gene: TRBD1; abundance: .; CDR3nt: TGCGCCAGCAGCTTGGGGACAGGGCCCTATAATTCACCCCTCCACTTT; CDR3aa: CASSLGTGPYNSPLHF